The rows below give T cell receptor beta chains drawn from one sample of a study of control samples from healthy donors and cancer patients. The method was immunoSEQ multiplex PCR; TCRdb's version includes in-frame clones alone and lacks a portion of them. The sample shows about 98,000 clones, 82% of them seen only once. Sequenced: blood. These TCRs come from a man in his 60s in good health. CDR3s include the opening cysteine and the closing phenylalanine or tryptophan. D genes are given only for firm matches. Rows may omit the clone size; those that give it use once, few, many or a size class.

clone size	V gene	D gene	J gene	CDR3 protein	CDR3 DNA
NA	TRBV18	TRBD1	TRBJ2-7	CASSPDRGLYEQYF	TGTGCCAGCTCACCCGACAGGGGGCTCTACGAGCAGTACTTC
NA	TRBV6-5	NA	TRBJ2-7	CASGKTNSYEQYF	TGTGCCAGCGGGAAGACAAACTCCTACGAGCAGTACTTC
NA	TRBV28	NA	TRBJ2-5	CASRRAKETQYF	TGTGCCAGCAGAAGGGCCAAAGAGACCCAGTACTTC
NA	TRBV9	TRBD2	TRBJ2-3	CASSPGTSGGLLTDTQYF	TGTGCCAGCAGCCCCGGGACTAGCGGGGGATTACTCACAGATACGCAGTATTTT
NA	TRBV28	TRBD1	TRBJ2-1	CASSLRDRVPVAGYNEQFF	TGTGCCAGCAGTTTAAGAGACAGGGTACCTGTCGCTGGATACAATGAGCAGTTCTTC
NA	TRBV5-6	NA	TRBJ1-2	CASSFNPGSYGYTF	TGTGCCAGCAGCTTCAATCCGGGGTCCTATGGCTACACCTTC
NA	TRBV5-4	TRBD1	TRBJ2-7	CASSRQGKAYEQYF	TGTGCCAGCAGTCGACAGGGGAAAGCCTACGAGCAGTACTTC
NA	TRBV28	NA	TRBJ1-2	CASSSTNYGYTF	TGTGCCAGCAGTTCGACTAACTATGGCTACACCTTC
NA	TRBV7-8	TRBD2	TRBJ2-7	CASSLAGTTGTYEQYF	TGTGCCAGCAGCTTAGCGGGGACTACCGGAACCTACGAGCAGTACTTC
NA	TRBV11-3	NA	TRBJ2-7	CASSLGGQSYEQYF	TGTGCCAGCAGCTTAGGAGGACAGTCCTACGAGCAGTACTTC
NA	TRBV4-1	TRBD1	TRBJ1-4	CASSPRDRGSTNEKLFF	TGCGCCAGCAGCCCCCGGGACAGGGGATCAACTAATGAAAAACTGTTTTTT
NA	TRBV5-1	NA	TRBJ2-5	CASSLGAGQETQYF	TGCGCCAGCAGCTTGGGGGCGGGGCAAGAGACCCAGTACTTC
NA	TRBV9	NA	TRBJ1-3	CASSVSDRNTIYF	TGTGCCAGCAGCGTATCAGATAGGAACACCATATATTTT
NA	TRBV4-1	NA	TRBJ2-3	CASSQGTGEGTDTQYF	TGCGCCAGCAGCCAAGGAACAGGCGAGGGCACAGATACGCAGTATTTT
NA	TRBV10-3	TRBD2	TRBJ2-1	CAISDTRLAGGNEQFF	TGTGCCATCAGTGACACGAGACTAGCGGGGGGGAATGAGCAGTTCTTC
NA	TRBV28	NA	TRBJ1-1	CASIDLTEAFF	TGTGCCAGCATAGATTTGACAGAGGCTTTCTTT
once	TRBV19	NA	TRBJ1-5	CASSMSGAVSNQPQHF	TGTGCCAGTAGTATGTCGGGGGCGGTGAGCAATCAGCCCCAGCATTTT
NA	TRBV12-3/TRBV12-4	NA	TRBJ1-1	CASSFGQNTEAFF	TGTGCCAGCAGTTTTGGACAGAACACTGAAGCTTTCTTT
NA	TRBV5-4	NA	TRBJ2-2	CASSSGLGGRGELFF	TGTGCCAGCAGCTCTGGGCTAGGGGGTCGCGGGGAGCTGTTTTTT
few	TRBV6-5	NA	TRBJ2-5	CASRLRDRYQETQYF	TGTGCCAGCAGACTTCGCGATAGATACCAAGAGACCCAGTACTTC
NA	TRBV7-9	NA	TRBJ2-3	CASSSRLGSPPDTQYF	TGTGCCAGCAGCTCACGGTTGGGAAGTCCGCCAGATACGCAGTATTTT
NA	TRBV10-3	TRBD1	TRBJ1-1	CAISLGQMNTEAFF	TGTGCCATCAGTTTGGGACAGATGAACACTGAAGCTTTCTTT
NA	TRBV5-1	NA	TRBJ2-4	CASSTSQGAKNIQYF	TGCGCCAGCAGCACAAGTCAGGGGGCCAAAAACATTCAGTACTTC
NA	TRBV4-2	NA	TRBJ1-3	CASSQDRGGRSGNTIYF	TGTGCCAGCAGCCAAGACCGCGGGGGTAGGTCTGGAAACACCATATATTTT
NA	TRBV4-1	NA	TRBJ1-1	CASSRILVGGTEAFF	TGCGCCAGCAGCCGGATACTAGTCGGGGGGACTGAAGCTTTCTTT
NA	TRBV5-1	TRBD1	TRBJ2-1	CASSLTGWTGGLGNEQFF	TGCGCCAGCAGCTTGACGGGTTGGACAGGGGGCTTGGGAAATGAGCAGTTCTTC
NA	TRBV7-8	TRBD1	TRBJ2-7	CASSVGQGYEQYF	TGTGCCAGCAGCGTAGGACAGGGCTACGAGCAGTACTTC
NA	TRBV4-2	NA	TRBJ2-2	CASSHLARRTNTGELFF	TGTGCCAGCAGCCACCTAGCGAGACGGACGAACACCGGGGAGCTGTTTTTT
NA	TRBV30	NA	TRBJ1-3	CALDLGGSGNTIYF	TGTGCCCTAGACCTGGGTGGCTCTGGAAACACCATATATTTT
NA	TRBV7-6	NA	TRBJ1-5	CASSLEVGGQQSQPQHF	TGTGCCAGCAGTTTAGAGGTTGGTGGACAGCAGAGTCAGCCCCAGCATTTT
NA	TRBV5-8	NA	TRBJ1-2	CASSWTLQGIGGYTF	TGTGCCAGCAGCTGGACACTGCAGGGGATAGGCGGCTACACCTTC
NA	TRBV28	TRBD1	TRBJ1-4	CASSSAGTGDEKLFF	TGTGCCAGCAGTTCCGCCGGGACAGGGGACGAAAAACTGTTTTTT
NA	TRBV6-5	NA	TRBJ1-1	CASSLGTLSSAFF	TGTGCCAGCAGTTTGGGGACACTATCAAGCGCTTTCTTT
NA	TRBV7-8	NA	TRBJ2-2	CASSLVGGGELFF	TGTGCCAGCAGCTTAGTGGGGGGCGGGGAGCTGTTTTTT
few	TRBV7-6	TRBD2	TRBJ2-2	CASSVQLAGAGELFF	TGTGCCAGCAGCGTCCAACTAGCGGGGGCCGGGGAGCTGTTTTTT
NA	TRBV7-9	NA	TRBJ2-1	CASSSGRGEQFF	TGTGCCAGCAGCTCTGGACGAGGCGAGCAGTTCTTC
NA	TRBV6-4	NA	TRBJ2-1	CASSDLRGTLQFF	TGTGCCAGCAGTGATTTACGGGGGACCCTGCAGTTCTTC
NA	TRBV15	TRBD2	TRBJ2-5	CATSHRGGSQETQYF	TGTGCCACCAGCCACCGGGGGGGTTCCCAAGAGACCCAGTACTTC
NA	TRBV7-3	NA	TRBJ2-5	CASSLTGTRGVETQYF	TGTGCCAGCAGCTTGACCGGGACCAGAGGTGTCGAGACCCAGTACTTC
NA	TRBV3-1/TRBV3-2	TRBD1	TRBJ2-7	CASRWGQGAVHEQYF	TGTGCCAGCAGATGGGGACAGGGGGCTGTCCACGAGCAGTACTTC
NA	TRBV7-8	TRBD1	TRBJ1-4	CASSLVGQGREKLFF	TGTGCCAGCAGCTTAGTTGGACAGGGTAGAGAAAAACTGTTTTTT
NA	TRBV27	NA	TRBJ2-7	CASSWAGRREQYF	TGTGCCAGCAGTTGGGCCGGACGGAGGGAGCAGTACTTC
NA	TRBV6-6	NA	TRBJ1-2	CASTGGQIYGYTF	TGTGCCAGCACCGGCGGACAGATCTATGGCTACACCTTC